This T cell receptor (beta chain) was retrieved from a study of vaccination effects on CD4 cells after COVID-19. The study, taken as a whole, reports: Clones that were induced by infection or by vaccine showed marked contraction late after vaccination.

Sequencing followed a ViraFEST assay step that expanded antigen-specific CD4+ T cells with viral peptide pools. Isolation of CD4+ T cells took place after less than twelve days of culture. None of these healthy vaccinees had been infected with SARS-CoV-2 before vaccination. Culturing of about 2 million PBMC per well took place with about 10 IU/ml IL-2 and about 9.3 ug/ml peptides. IL-2 medium supplanted half the medium on days 3 and 7. The method was immunoSEQ multiplex PCR; TCRdb's version includes in-frame clones alone and lacks a portion of them. Seen here are tens of thousands of clones, around 76% observed once, and the top ten hold roughly a tenth. Germline-derived CDR1 and CDR2 are MNHEY and SMNVEV (reference sequence). The V end was cut by 7 bases, the J end by 1 base, with 14 bases between. The CDR3 contains 15 residues. In regard to this clone: Its specificity is unknown.

The gene calls are TRBV27 and TRBJ1-5; possible D gene TRBD1, 6 bases. This clonotype was sampled from a human donor who received a COVID-19 vaccine. The starting material was CD4+ T cells from PBMCs cultured with SARS-CoV-2 spike peptides, obtained before COVID-19 vaccination. CDR3 DNA sequence: TGTGCCAGCATCATACAGGGAGGGAGCAATCAGCCCCAGCATTTT. Translating gives CASIIQGGSNQPQHF.